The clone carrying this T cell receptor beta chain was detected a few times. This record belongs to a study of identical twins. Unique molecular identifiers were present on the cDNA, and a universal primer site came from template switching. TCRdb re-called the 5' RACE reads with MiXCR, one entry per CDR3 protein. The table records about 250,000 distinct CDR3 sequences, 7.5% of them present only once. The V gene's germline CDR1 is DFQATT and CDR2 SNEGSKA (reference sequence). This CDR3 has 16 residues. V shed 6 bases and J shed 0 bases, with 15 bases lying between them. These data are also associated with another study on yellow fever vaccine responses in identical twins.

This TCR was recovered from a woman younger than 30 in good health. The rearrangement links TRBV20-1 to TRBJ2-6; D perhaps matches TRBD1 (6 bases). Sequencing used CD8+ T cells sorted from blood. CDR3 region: CSATTGDSSGANVLTF. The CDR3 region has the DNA TGCAGTGCAACGACAGGAGACTCCTCTGGGGCCAACGTCCTGACTTTC.